One sample yielded the 16 T cell receptor beta chains listed below, sequenced in a study of vaccination effects on CD4 cells after COVID-19. Culture proceeded for approximately 10 days, and CD4+ T cells were then isolated. As their vaccination, participants received two doses of either BNT162b2 or mRNA-1273. Only in-frame clones appear in the TCRdb table, and some are missing; sequencing was by immunoSEQ multiplex PCR. Here the sample spans fewer than 35,000 clones, about 74% being singletons. Their antigen targets remain unknown. Sequencing used CD4+ T cells from PBMCs cultured without peptide, obtained after COVID-19 vaccination. These receptors originate from a human donor who received a COVID-19 vaccine.

This chain links TRBV25-1 with TRBJ2-5, with TRBD2 as a possible D gene (5 bases). V lost 7 bases and J 2 bases, leaving 11 bases between the germline ends. Germline V gives CDR1 MGHDK, CDR2 SYGVNS. The CDR3 runs to 13 residues. The CDR3 bases are TGTGCCAGCACGAATGGCGGGCAAGAGACCCAGTACTTC. Protein sequence: CASTNGGQETQYF.

This clone has just one count. The chain combines TRBV6-6 with TRBJ1-1; D is unclear. The CDR3 contains 14 residues. V lost 0 bases and J 1 base, leaving 6 bases between the germline ends. Germline V CDR1 and CDR2: MNHNY, SVGAGI (reference sequence). CDR3 residues: CASSYSGRNTEAFF. CDR3 DNA sequence: TGTGCCAGCAGTTACTCGGGCAGGAACACTGAAGCTTTCTTT.

This clone was counted a few times. This chain connects TRBV4-1 to TRBJ1-4, with D tentatively TRBD1 (5 bases). The CDR3 covers 17 residues. Trimming pared 3 bases from V and 4 bases from J, leaving 18 bases between. Germline V gene data show CDR1 as MGHRA and CDR2 as YSYEKL. This CDR3 reads CASSHNIGWGNNEKLFF. CDR3 nucleotide sequence: TGCGCCAGCAGCCATAATATTGGCTGGGGGAATAATGAAAAACTGTTTTTT.

The V gene is TRBV19, the J gene TRBJ1-1; 10 nucleotides agree with TRBD1. This CDR3 contains 18 residues. The V gene's germline CDR1 is LNHDA and CDR2 SQIVND (reference sequence). V was clipped by 5 bases and J by 4 bases; unmatched bases: 16. Here the CDR3 DNA reads TGTGCCAGTAGTTCCGGAGGCGACAGGGGGCACGTTTTCACTGAAGCTTTCTTT. The encoded protein is CASSSGGDRGHVFTEAFF.

This clone has just a few counts. The chain couples TRBV6-2 or TRBV6-3 to TRBJ1-5; no clear D gene. V shed 4 bases and J shed 2 bases, with 15 bases lying between them. The CDR3 spans 16 residues. CDR1 and CDR2 (germline): MNHEY, SVGEGT. The CDR3 sequence is CASSSGGSPRNQPQHF. The CDR3, as DNA: TGTGCCAGCAGTTCAGGCGGTTCCCCTCGCAATCAGCCCCAGCATTTT.

CDR3 amino acids: CASSGTGFVGNTEAFF. The CDR3 bases are TGTGCCAGCAGCGGGACAGGGTTCGTTGGGAACACTGAAGCTTTCTTT. This chain uses TRBV9 with TRBJ1-1; 8 bases fit TRBD1. In germline, CDR1 is SGDLS, CDR2 YYNGEE. The CDR3 consists of 16 residues. J gave up 1 base and V 3 bases, and 8 bases lay outside the gene matches.

This clone was detected a few times. CDR3 DNA sequence: TGTGCCAGCAAGAGGGAGGCGGAGAACTATGGCTACACCTTC. Protein product: CASKREAENYGYTF. V gene TRBV2 combines with J gene TRBJ1-2; D not certain. Between the trimmed V and J ends, which lost 7 bases and 2 bases, there was a span of 14 bases. The germline V gene has CDR1 SNHLY and CDR2 FYNNEI. This CDR3 region has 14 residues.

The genes are TRBV15 and TRBJ2-7; D may match TRBD1 or TRBD2 (6 bases each). This CDR3 spans 13 amino acids. Trimming pared 4 bases from V and 7 bases from J, leaving 14 bases between. The V gene's germline CDR1 is LNHNV and CDR2 YYDKDF (reference sequence). The CDR3 DNA reads as TGTGCCACCAGCAACAGAGGGGGGAGGGAGCAGTACTTC. It specifies CATSNRGGREQYF.

The J gene is TRBJ1-2, the V gene TRBV19, with a weak D call TRBD1 (5 bases). The germline CDR1 and CDR2 sequences are LNHDA and SQIVND (reference sequence). The CDR3 runs 15 residues. The V end lost 1 base, the J end lost 2 bases, and 11 bases lay between the germline ends. CDR3 nucleotides: TGTGCCAGTAGTATAGGCGGGACTTCGAACTATGGCTACACCTTC. This translates into CASSIGGTSNYGYTF.

The chain employs TRBV25-1 and TRBJ2-2, with 7 bases aligning to TRBD1. With V trimmed by 4 bases and J by 7 bases, 3 bases remained unmatched. Germline CDR1 reads MGHDK; CDR2 reads SYGVNS. The CDR3 has 13 residues. The chain's CDR3 is CASSVWDSGELFF. The CDR3 DNA sequence: TGTGCCAGCAGTGTTTGGGACAGCGGGGAGCTGTTTTTT.

The chain is built from TRBV19 and TRBJ1-1; D call uncertain. Trimming pared 4 bases from V and 1 base from J, leaving 7 bases between. From germline, CDR1 is LNHDA and CDR2 SQIVND (reference sequence). This CDR3 is built from 13 residues. Here the CDR3 DNA reads TGTGCCAGTAGTAGGCAGGAGAACACTGAAGCTTTCTTT. Protein product: CASSRQENTEAFF.

The rearrangement links TRBV4-2 to TRBJ1-6; D unclear. The V gene's germline CDR1 is LGHNA and CDR2 YNFKEQ. V was pared by 0 bases and J by 6 bases, with 12 bases between. The CDR3 covers 16 residues. This CDR3 reads CASSQERRAPNSPLHF. CDR3 in DNA: TGTGCCAGCAGCCAAGAGCGGAGGGCGCCTAATTCACCCCTCCACTTT.

This sequence joins TRBV19 and TRBJ2-3; D assignment may be TRBD1 or TRBD2 (5 bases each). The germline gives CDR1 LNHDA, CDR2 SQIVND (reference sequence). The CDR3 consists of 14 residues. Trimming stripped 1 base from V and 5 bases from J, with 10 bases between. CDR3 DNA sequence: TGTGCCAGTAGTATAGGAGGGGCGCAAGATACGCAGTATTTT. Its translation is CASSIGGAQDTQYF. The full variable domain, with the rest looked up from reference TRBV19 and TRBJ2-3, is DGGITQSPKYLFRKEGQNVTLSCEQNLNHDAMYWYRQDPGQGLRLIYYSQIVNDFQKGDIAEGYSVSREKKESFPLTVTSAQKNPTAFYLCASSIGGAQDTQYFGPGTRLTVL.

This chain joins TRBV10-3 and TRBJ2-3, with 9 nucleotides matching TRBD2. This CDR3 has 16 residues. Germline lookup yields CDR1 ENHRY and CDR2 SYGVKD. J gave up 5 bases and V 3 bases, and 9 bases lay outside the gene matches. The CDR3 coding sequence is TGTGCCATCAGTGATCGGGCGGGGGGGCGAGGAGATACGCAGTATTTT. Translating it yields CAISDRAGGRGDTQYF.

This chain links TRBV27 with TRBJ1-2; D is uncertain. In germline, CDR1 is MNHEY, CDR2 SMNVEV (reference sequence). Deletions cut 4 bases from V and 4 bases from J, with 10 bases between. This CDR3 has 13 residues. The CDR3 sequence is CASSYRAGYGYTF. As DNA, the CDR3 is TGTGCCAGCAGTTATCGGGCAGGCTATGGCTACACCTTC.

This sequence joins TRBV2 and TRBJ1-5; possible D gene TRBD1, 6 bases. Per germline, CDR1 SNHLY and CDR2 FYNNEI. V lost 6 bases and J 1 base, leaving 10 bases between the germline ends. The CDR3 is made up of 14 amino acids. The chain's CDR3 is CASSTGLSNQPQHF. The CDR3 nucleotides are TGTGCCAGCAGCACAGGGTTGAGCAATCAGCCCCAGCATTTT.